A single sample is the source of the 9 T cell receptor beta chains below, sequenced in a study of neurological immune-mediated disorders. TCRdb used MiXCR to reprocess the 5' RACE reads, holding one entry per CDR3 protein. The sample has around 69,000 distinct CDR3 sequences, less than 5.5% seen once. Sequencing was carried out using PBMCs. The receptors were sampled from a man younger than 40 with multiple sclerosis.

Worth noting for this clonotype: At one end the junction does not follow the germline gene, possibly because of a read error. The gene calls are TRBV24-1 and TRBJ1-5; a possible D gene is TRBD1 (5 bases). This CDR3 contains 16 residues. The germline CDR1 and CDR2 sequences are KGHDR and SFDVKD. Here the CDR3 DNA reads TGTGCCACCAGTGATAATGACAGCTATAGCAATCAGCCCCAGAATTTT. Residues: CATSDNDSYSNQPQNF.

This clonotype was seen repeatedly, ten times or more. The V and J genes are TRBV7-3 and TRBJ2-1, with 8 bases aligning to TRBD2. Germline loops: CDR1 SGHTA, CDR2 FQGTGA. V lost 5 bases and J lost 3; bases outside the gene matches: 6. CDR3 length: 15 residues. CDR3 loop: CASSRGLVSYNEQFF. CDR3 bases: TGTGCCAGCAGCCGGGGACTAGTGAGCTACAATGAGCAGTTCTTC.

In its sample, this clonotype was seen many times. The V call is TRBV5-1, the J call TRBJ2-3, with D perhaps being TRBD1 or TRBD2 (5 bases each). The V end lost 5 bases, the J end lost 3 bases, and 7 bases lay between the germline ends. The CDR3 covers 12 residues. Per the germline V gene, CDR1 is SGHRS and CDR2 is YFSETQ. The CDR3 region is CASRGETDTQYF. Written as DNA, the CDR3 is TGCGCCAGCAGGGGGGAGACAGATACGCAGTATTTT.

This clonotype was seen more than once but under ten times. CDR3 amino acids: CASKQGSNANTEAFF. CDR3 coding DNA: TGTGCCAGCAAACAAGGATCCAACGCGAACACTGAAGCTTTCTTT. The rearrangement joins TRBV9 to TRBJ1-1; D gene unclear. CDR1 SGDLS and CDR2 YYNGEE come from the germline V gene. The V end lost 6 bases, the J end lost 1 base, and 16 bases lay between the germline ends. The CDR3 length is 15 residues.

This clonotype was picked up many times. The rearrangement joins TRBV20-1 to TRBJ2-5; a possible D gene is TRBD2 (5 bases). Germline V CDR1 and CDR2: DFQATT, SNEGSKA (reference sequence). CDR3 length equals 13 residues. V was pared by 2 bases and J by 2 bases, with 9 bases between. Here the CDR3 DNA reads TGCAGTGCTAGATGGGAGAATCAAGAGACCCAGTACTTC. Its protein product is CSARWENQETQYF.

This clonotype was found a few times. The chain combines TRBV20-1 with TRBJ2-7; D is uncertain. The CDR3 has 14 residues. Trimming pared 6 bases from V and 2 bases from J, leaving 17 bases between. Germline CDR1 DFQATT, CDR2 SNEGSKA (reference sequence). CDR3 DNA: TGCAGTGCAAAGGACCGCGTGAAGCCCTACGAGCAGTACTTC. It translates to CSAKDRVKPYEQYF.

This clonotype was recorded at least ten times. The chain employs TRBV5-6 and TRBJ2-3, with no clear D. This CDR3 is built from 12 residues. In germline, CDR1 is SGHDT, CDR2 YYEEEE. Trimming pared 0 bases from V and 7 bases from J, leaving 6 bases between. CDR3 region: CASSLARNTQYF. CDR3 bases: TGTGCCAGCAGCTTGGCCCGCAATACGCAGTATTTT.

By its share, this clonotype is medium-sized (0.01 to 0.1%). V gene TRBV9 combines with J gene TRBJ2-7; D may be TRBD2 (6 bases). Trimming left V 0 bases short and J 3 bases short, with 13 bases between. This CDR3 has 15 amino acids. Germline loops: CDR1 SGDLS, CDR2 YYNGEE. For the CDR3, the DNA is TGTGCCAGCAGCGTAGCCGGGACTCCATACTACGAGCAGTACTTC. As protein: CASSVAGTPYYEQYF.

This clonotype was seen only a few times. The junction differs from germline at one of its ends, possibly a read error. This chain joins TRBV11-2 and TRBJ1-5; 7 nucleotides align to TRBD1. The CDR3 extends over 15 amino acids. Germline values: CDR1 SGHAT, CDR2 FQNNGV. CDR3 bases: TGTGCCAGCAGCCGGCGCACAGGGGTGAATCAGCCCCAGAATTTT. Translated, it gives CASSRRTGVNQPQNF.